There are many counts of the clone carrying this T cell receptor beta chain. This sample is part of a study of molecular identifiers for immune sequencing clone quantification. Study-level background: The replicates split RNA from around 18,000 or 91,000 naive CD8 cells five ways and sequenced four.

It was with previously described methods and listed TCR primers that bulk TCR libraries were made. TCRdb independently ran MiXCR on the PCR reads; one entry per CDR3 protein. The profile shows around 82,000 distinct CDR3 sequences, 19% of them singletons. Per germline, CDR1 DFQATT and CDR2 SNEGSKA (reference sequence). Trimming cost V 2 bases and J 2 bases; bases outside gene matches: 14. The CDR3 covers 19 residues. This chain connects TRBV20-1 to TRBJ2-7, with 14 nucleotides matching TRBD2. Sequencing was done on a sample of naive CD8+ T cells from blood, with Jurkat cell RNA spiked in. Subset reported: FACS-sorted CD8+CD4-CCR7+CD45RA+ naive T cells. The receptor was isolated from a human donor in good health. Some libraries in this study had Jurkat cell RNA spiked in. For the CDR3, the DNA is TGCAGTGCTAGAACCGCCGGGACTAGCGGGAGTTCGCCTCCCTACGAGCAGTACTTC. Translated, it gives CSARTAGTSGSSPPYEQYF.